The rows below give T cell receptor beta chains drawn from one sample of a study of beta chain features in type 1 diabetes. Profiling relied on immunoSEQ multiplex PCR, and the TCRdb table lists in-frame clones only, not all of them. The sample lists hundreds of thousands of clones, roughly a sixth occurring once. The source material was naive CD4+ T cells from blood. These receptors were collected from a man between 18 and 29 years old in good health. Each CDR3 is given with its conserved first and last residue. The D gene is left open where the match is weak. The size field is filled for only some rows; it gives once, few, many or a size class.

D: TRBD2
size: -
length: 14
J: TRBJ2-7
V: TRBV11-2
CDR3: CASSLVVREGEQYF
DNA: TGTGCCAGCAGCTTAGTAGTCCGGGAGGGGGAGCAGTACTTC

D: -
size: few
length: 15
J: TRBJ1-4
V: TRBV28
CDR3: CASSLPPGLTVKLFF
DNA: TGTGCCAGCAGTTTGCCACCGGGACTGACCGTAAAACTGTTTTTT

D: -
size: -
length: 14
J: TRBJ1-2
V: TRBV18
CDR3: CASSPSGTDYGYTF
DNA: TGTGCCAGCTCACCATCCGGGACGGATTATGGCTACACCTTC

D: -
size: few
length: 12
J: TRBJ2-3
V: TRBV11-2
CDR3: CASSPYTDTQYF
DNA: TGTGCCAGCAGCCCTTACACAGATACGCAGTATTTT

D: -
size: -
length: 15
J: TRBJ1-5
V: TRBV21-1
CDR3: CASSSWTGGRQPQHF
DNA: TGTGCCAGCAGCAGTTGGACAGGGGGACGACAGCCCCAGCATTTT

D: TRBD1
size: -
length: 15
J: TRBJ1-5
V: TRBV30
CDR3: CAWSRGPTSNQPQHF
DNA: TGTGCCTGGAGTAGGGGGCCAACTAGCAATCAGCCCCAGCATTTT

D: TRBD1
size: -
length: 16
J: TRBJ1-6
V: TRBV2
CDR3: CASSLWTGGSASPLHF
DNA: TGTGCCAGCAGTCTCTGGACAGGGGGCTCTGCTTCACCCCTCCACTTT

D: -
size: few
length: 13
J: TRBJ1-1
V: TRBV30
CDR3: CAWRRETNTEAFF
DNA: TGTGCCTGGAGGCGGGAGACGAACACTGAAGCTTTCTTT

D: -
size: -
length: 16
J: TRBJ1-1
V: TRBV6-5
CDR3: CASSFTAGAGITEAFF
DNA: TGTGCCAGCAGTTTTACGGCAGGGGCCGGTATTACTGAAGCTTTCTTT

D: -
size: -
length: 18
J: TRBJ2-5
V: TRBV5-4
CDR3: CASSLGTARGGLGETQYF
DNA: TGTGCCAGCAGCTTGGGCACCGCCCGCGGAGGGTTGGGGGAGACCCAGTACTTC

D: TRBD1
size: few
length: 16
J: TRBJ2-5
V: TRBV7-2
CDR3: CASSFSGTGVGETQYF
DNA: TGTGCCAGCAGCTTTTCCGGGACAGGGGTGGGGGAGACCCAGTACTTC

D: TRBD1
size: -
length: 17
J: TRBJ1-3
V: TRBV28
CDR3: CASSQIGTGPTGNTIYF
DNA: TGTGCCAGCAGCCAAATCGGGACAGGGCCAACTGGAAACACCATATATTTT

D: TRBD1
size: -
length: 17
J: TRBJ2-6
V: TRBV9
CDR3: CASSGRQGGSGANVLTF
DNA: TGTGCCAGCAGCGGGAGACAGGGGGGATCTGGGGCCAACGTCCTGACTTTC

D: -
size: -
length: 15
J: TRBJ2-3
V: TRBV7-8
CDR3: CASSLVLGVTDTQYF
DNA: TGTGCCAGCAGCTTAGTTCTGGGGGTTACAGATACGCAGTATTTT

D: -
size: -
length: 13
J: TRBJ1-2
V: TRBV18
CDR3: CASSPARELGYTF
DNA: TGTGCCAGCTCACCAGCCAGGGAGCTGGGCTACACCTTC

D: -
size: -
length: 15
J: TRBJ2-3
V: TRBV15
CDR3: CATSREPGSTDTQYF
DNA: TGTGCCACCAGCAGAGAACCGGGTTCCACAGATACGCAGTATTTT

D: TRBD2
size: -
length: 15
J: TRBJ2-1
V: TRBV11-2
CDR3: CASSLGLGLYNEQFF
DNA: TGTGCCAGCAGCTTGGGACTAGGCCTGTACAATGAGCAGTTCTTC

D: TRBD1
size: -
length: 15
J: TRBJ1-6
V: TRBV28
CDR3: CASRGRQGNNSPLHF
DNA: TGTGCCAGCAGGGGTAGACAGGGGAATAATTCACCCCTCCACTTT

D: TRBD2
size: -
length: 18
J: TRBJ2-3
V: TRBV4-1
CDR3: CASRTGLAGGLKTDTQYF
DNA: TGCGCCAGCAGAACGGGACTAGCGGGGGGGCTAAAAACAGATACGCAGTATTTT

D: TRBD2
size: -
length: 15
J: TRBJ2-3
V: TRBV9
CDR3: CASSVGQRGPDTQYF
DNA: TGTGCCAGCAGCGTAGGCCAGCGGGGGCCAGATACGCAGTATTTT

D: -
size: -
length: 15
J: TRBJ2-7
V: TRBV7-9
CDR3: CASSLLRGNSYEQYF
DNA: TGTGCCAGCAGCCTTCTTCGAGGGAATTCCTACGAGCAGTACTTC

D: -
size: few
length: 16
J: TRBJ1-2
V: TRBV7-9
CDR3: CASSFQGPEGNYGYTF
DNA: TGTGCCAGCAGCTTCCAGGGGCCAGAGGGTAACTATGGCTACACCTTC